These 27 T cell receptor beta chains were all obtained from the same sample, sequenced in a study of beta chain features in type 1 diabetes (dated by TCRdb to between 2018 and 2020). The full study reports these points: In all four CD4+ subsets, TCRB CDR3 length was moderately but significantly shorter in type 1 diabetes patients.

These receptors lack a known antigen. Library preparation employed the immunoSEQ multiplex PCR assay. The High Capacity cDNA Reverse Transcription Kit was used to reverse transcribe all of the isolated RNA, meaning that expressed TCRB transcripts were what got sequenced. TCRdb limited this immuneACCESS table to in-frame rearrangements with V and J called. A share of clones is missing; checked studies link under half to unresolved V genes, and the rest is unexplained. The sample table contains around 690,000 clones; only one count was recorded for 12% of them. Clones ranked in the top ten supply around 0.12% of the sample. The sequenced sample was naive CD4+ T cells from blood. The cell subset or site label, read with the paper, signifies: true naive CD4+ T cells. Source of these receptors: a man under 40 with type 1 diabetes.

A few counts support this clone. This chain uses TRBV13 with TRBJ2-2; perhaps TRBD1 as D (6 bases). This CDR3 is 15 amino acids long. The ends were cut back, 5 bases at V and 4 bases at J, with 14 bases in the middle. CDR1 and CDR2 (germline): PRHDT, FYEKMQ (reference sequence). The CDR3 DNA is TGTGCCAGCAGCGCCGCTTGGGGGCCCACCGGGGAGCTGTTTTTT. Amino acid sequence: CASSAAWGPTGELFF.

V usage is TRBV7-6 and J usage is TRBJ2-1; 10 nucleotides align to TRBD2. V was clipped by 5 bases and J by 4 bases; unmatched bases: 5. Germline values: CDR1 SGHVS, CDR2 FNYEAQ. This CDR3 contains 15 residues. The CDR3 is CASSPSGGIYNEQFF. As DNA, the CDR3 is TGTGCCAGCAGCCCTAGCGGGGGCATTTACAATGAGCAGTTCTTC. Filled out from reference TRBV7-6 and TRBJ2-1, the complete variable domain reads GAGVSQSPRYKVTKRGQDVALRCDPISGHVSLYWYRQALGQGPEFLTYFNYEAQQDKSGLPNDRFSAERPEGSISTLTIQRTEQRDSAMYRCASSPSGGIYNEQFFGPGTRLTVL.

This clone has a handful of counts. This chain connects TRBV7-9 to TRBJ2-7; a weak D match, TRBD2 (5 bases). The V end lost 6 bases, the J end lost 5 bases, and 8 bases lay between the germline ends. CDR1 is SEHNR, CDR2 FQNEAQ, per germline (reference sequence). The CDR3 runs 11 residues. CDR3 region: CASSQEDEQYF. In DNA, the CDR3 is TGTGCCAGCAGTCAGGAGGACGAGCAGTACTTC.

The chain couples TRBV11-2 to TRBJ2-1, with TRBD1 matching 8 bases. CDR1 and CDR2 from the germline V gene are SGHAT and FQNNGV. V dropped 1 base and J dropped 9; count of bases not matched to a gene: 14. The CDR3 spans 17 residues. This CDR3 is CASSLVRQGPASGEQFF. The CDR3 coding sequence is TGTGCCAGCAGCTTAGTCCGACAGGGGCCCGCTTCGGGTGAGCAGTTCTTC.

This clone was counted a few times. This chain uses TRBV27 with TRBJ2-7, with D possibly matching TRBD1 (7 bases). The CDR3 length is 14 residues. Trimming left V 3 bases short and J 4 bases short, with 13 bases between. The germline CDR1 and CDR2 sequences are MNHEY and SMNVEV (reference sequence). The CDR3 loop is CASSFSTGRYEQYF. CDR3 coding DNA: TGTGCCAGCAGTTTCTCGACAGGGAGGTACGAGCAGTACTTC.

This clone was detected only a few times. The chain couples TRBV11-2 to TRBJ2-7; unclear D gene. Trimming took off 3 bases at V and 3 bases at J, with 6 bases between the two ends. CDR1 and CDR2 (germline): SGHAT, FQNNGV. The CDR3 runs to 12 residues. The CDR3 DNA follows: TGTGCCAGCAGCTTCGTGGGCTACGAGCAGTACTTC. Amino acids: CASSFVGYEQYF.

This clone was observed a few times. CDR3 coding DNA: TGTGCCAGCAGCTACCGGGACCCGGGACGTCGCTACACCTTC. Translating it yields CASSYRDPGRRYTF. The chain combines TRBV7-9 with TRBJ1-2, with a weak D call TRBD1 (5 bases). The V gene's germline CDR1 is SEHNR and CDR2 FQNEAQ (reference sequence). V lost 4 bases and J 9 bases, leaving 18 bases between the germline ends. The CDR3 totals 14 residues. Full variable domain (missing parts from reference TRBV7-9 and TRBJ1-2): DTGVSQNPRHKITKRGQNVTFRCDPISEHNRLYWYRQTLGQGPEFLTYFQNEAQLEKSRLLSDRFSAERPKGSFSTLEIQRTEQGDSAMYLCASSYRDPGRRYTFGSGTRLTVV.

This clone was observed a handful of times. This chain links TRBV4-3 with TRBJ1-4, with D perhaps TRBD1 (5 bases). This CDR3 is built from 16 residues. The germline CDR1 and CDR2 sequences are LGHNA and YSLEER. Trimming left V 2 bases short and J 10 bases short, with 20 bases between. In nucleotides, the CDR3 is TGCGCCAGCAGCCAACCCCCAAGGGGAAATGTTGGAAAACTGTTTTTT. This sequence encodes CASSQPPRGNVGKLFF.

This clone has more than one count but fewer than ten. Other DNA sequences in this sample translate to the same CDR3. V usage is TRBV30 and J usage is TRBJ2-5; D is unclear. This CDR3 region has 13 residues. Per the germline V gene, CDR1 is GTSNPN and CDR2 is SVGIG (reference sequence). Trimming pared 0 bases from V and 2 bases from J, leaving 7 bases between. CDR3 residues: CAWSVGSQETQYF. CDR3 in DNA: TGTGCCTGGAGTGTGGGTTCACAAGAGACCCAGTACTTC.

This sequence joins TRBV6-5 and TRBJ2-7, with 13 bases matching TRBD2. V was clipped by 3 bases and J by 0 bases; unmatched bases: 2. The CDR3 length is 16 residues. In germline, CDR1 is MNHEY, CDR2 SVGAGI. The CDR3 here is CASSYGTSGASYEQYF. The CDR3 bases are TGTGCCAGCAGTTATGGGACTAGCGGGGCCTCCTACGAGCAGTACTTC.

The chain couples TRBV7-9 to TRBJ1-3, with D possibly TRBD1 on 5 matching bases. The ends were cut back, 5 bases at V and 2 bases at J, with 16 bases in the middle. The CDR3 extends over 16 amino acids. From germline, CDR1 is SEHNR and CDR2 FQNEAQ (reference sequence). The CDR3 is CASSHPRDGTGNTIYF. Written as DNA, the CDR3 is TGTGCCAGCAGCCACCCCAGGGATGGAACTGGAAACACCATATATTTT.

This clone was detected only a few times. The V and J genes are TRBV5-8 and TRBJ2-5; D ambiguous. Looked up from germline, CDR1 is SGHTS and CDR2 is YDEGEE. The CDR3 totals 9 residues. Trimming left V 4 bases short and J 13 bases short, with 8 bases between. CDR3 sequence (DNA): TGTGCCAGCAGCCGGTCCCGGTACTTC. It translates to CASSRSRYF. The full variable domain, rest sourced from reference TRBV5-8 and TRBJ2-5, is EAGVTQSPTHLIKTRGQQATLRCSPISGHTSVYWYQQALGLGLQFLLWYDEGEERNRGNFPPRFSGRQFPNYSSELNVNALELEDSALYLCASSRSRYFGPGTRLLVL.

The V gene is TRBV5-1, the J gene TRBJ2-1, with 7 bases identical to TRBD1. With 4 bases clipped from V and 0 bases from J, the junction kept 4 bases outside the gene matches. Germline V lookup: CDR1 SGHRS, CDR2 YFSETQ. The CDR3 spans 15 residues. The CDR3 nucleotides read TGCGCCAGCAGCCCCACAGGGGACTCCTACAATGAGCAGTTCTTC. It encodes CASSPTGDSYNEQFF. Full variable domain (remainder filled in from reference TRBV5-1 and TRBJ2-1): KAGVTQTPRYLIKTRGQQVTLSCSPISGHRSVSWYQQTPGQGLQFLFEYFSETQRNKGNFPGRFSGRQFSNSRSEMNVSTLELGDSALYLCASSPTGDSYNEQFFGPGTRLTVL.

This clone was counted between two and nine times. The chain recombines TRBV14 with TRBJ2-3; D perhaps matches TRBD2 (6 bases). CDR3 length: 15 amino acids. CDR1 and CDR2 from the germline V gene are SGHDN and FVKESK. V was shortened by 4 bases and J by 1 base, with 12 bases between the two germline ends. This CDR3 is CASSRRAVRTDTQYF. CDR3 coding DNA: TGTGCCAGCAGCCGGAGGGCAGTTCGCACAGATACGCAGTATTTT. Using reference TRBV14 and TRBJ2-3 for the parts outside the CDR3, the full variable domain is EAGVTQFPSHSVIEKGQTVTLRCDPISGHDNLYWYRRVMGKEIKFLLHFVKESKQDESGMPNNRFLAERTGGTYSTLKVQPAELEDSGVYFCASSRRAVRTDTQYFGPGTRLTVL.

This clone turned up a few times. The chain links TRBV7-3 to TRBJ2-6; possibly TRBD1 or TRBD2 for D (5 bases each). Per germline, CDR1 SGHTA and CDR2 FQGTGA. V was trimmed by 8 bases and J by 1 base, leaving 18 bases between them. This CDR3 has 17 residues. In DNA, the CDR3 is TGTGCCAGCGGGGAGACGGGACGGACTTCTGGGGCCAACGTCCTGACTTTC. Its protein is CASGETGRTSGANVLTF. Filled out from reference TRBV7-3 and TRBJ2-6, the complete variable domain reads GAGVSQTPSNKVTEKGKYVELRCDPISGHTALYWYRQSLGQGPEFLIYFQGTGAADDSGLPNDRFFAVRPEGSVSTLKIQRTERGDSAVYLCASGETGRTSGANVLTFGAGSRLTVL.

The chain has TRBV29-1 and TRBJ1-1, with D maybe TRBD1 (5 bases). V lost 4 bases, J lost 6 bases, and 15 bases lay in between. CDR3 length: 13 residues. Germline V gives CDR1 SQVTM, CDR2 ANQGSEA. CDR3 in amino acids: CSVGRERLAEAFF. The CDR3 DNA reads TGCAGCGTTGGCAGGGAACGGTTGGCTGAAGCTTTCTTT.

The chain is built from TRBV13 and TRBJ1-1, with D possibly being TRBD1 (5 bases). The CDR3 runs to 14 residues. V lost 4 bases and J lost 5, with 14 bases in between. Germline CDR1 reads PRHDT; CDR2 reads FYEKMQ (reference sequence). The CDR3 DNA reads TGTGCCAGCAGCTGGAGACCCCCAGGGACTGAAGCTTTCTTT. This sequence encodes CASSWRPPGTEAFF.

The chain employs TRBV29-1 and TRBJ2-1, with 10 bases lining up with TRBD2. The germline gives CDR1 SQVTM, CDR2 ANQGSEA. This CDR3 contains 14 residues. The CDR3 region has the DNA TGCAGTGATAAAATAGCGGGGGGTCCCAATGAGCAGTTCTTC. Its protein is CSDKIAGGPNEQFF.

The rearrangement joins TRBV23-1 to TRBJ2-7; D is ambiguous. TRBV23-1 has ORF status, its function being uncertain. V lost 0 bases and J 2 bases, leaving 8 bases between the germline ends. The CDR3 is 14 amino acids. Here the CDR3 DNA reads TGCGCCAGCAGTCAATCGTTCCGAACCTACGAGCAGTACTTC. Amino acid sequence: CASSQSFRTYEQYF.

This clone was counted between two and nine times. The CDR3 is CASSPGGQGLQPQHF. Here the CDR3 DNA reads TGTGCCAGCAGCCCAGGGGGACAGGGGCTTCAGCCCCAGCATTTT. The V call is TRBV7-9, the J call TRBJ1-5, with 10 bases lining up with TRBD1. J was trimmed by 6 bases and V by 5 bases; bases with no gene match: 7. This CDR3 is 15 amino acids long. Germline CDR1 SEHNR, CDR2 FQNEAQ (reference sequence).

CDR3 DNA sequence: TGTGCCAGCACCCGGGACTACGGGGGAGAGACCCAGTACTTC. Its translation: CASTRDYGGETQYF. The J gene is TRBJ2-5, the V gene TRBV25-1; 7 nucleotides agree with TRBD2. V shed 7 bases and J 4 bases; nucleotides not matched to a gene: 9. Germline lookup yields CDR1 MGHDK and CDR2 SYGVNS. The CDR3 is 14 amino acids.

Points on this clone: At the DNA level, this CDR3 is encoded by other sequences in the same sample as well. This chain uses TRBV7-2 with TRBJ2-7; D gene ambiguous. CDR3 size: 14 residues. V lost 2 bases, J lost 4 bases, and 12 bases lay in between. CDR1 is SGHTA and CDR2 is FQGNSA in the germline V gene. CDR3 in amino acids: CASSLRTEPYEQYF. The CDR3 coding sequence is TGTGCCAGCAGCTTACGGACGGAACCGTACGAGCAGTACTTC.

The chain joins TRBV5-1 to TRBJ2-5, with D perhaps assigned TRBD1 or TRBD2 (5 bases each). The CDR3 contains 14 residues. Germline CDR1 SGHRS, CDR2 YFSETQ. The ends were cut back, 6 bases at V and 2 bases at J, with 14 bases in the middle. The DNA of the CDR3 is TGCGCCAGCACCTCGGGGACGGATCAAGAGACCCAGTACTTC. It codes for CASTSGTDQETQYF.

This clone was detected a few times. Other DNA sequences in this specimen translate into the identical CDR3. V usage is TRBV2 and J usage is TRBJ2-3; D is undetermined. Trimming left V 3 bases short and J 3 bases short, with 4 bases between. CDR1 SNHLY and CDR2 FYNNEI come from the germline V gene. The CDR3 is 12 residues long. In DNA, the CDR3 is TGTGCCAGCAGTGAGCAGACAGATACGCAGTATTTT. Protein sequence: CASSEQTDTQYF.

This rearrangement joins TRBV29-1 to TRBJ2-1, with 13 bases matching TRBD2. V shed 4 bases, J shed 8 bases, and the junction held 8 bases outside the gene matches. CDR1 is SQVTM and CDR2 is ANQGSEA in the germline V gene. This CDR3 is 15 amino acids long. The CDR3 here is CSVARLAGGLHEQFF. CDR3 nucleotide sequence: TGCAGCGTTGCCAGACTAGCGGGGGGCTTACATGAGCAGTTCTTC.

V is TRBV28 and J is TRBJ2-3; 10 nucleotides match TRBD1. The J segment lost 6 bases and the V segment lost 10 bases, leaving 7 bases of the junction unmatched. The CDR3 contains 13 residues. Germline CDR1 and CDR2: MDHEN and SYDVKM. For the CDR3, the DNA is TGTGCCACCCTGACAGGGGGCGCGGATACGCAGTATTTT. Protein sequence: CATLTGGADTQYF.

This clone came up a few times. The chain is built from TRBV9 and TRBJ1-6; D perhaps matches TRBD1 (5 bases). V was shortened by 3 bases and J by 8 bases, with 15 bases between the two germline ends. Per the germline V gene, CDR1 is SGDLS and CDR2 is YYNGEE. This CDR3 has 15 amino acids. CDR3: CASSEGPRLDSPLHF. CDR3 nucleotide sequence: TGTGCCAGCAGCGAGGGACCCCGGTTGGATTCACCCCTCCACTTT. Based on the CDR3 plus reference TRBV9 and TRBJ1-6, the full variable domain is DSGVTQTPKHLITATGQRVTLRCSPRSGDLSVYWYQQSLDQGLQFLIQYYNGEERAKGNILERFSAQQFPDLHSELNLSSLELGDSALYFCASSEGPRLDSPLHFGNGTRLTVT.